Listed below are T cell receptor beta chains from one sample, sequenced in a study of OX40 agonist ivuxolimab in advanced cancers. Measured with immunoSEQ multiplex PCR; TCRdb has only the in-frame clones, and not every one. The sample has about 98,000 clones; about 92% are singletons. Sequencing was performed on CD4+ or CD8+ T cells sorted from blood, taken in a trial of the OX40 agonist ivuxolimab. The receptors were gathered from an adult with an advanced solid tumor such as melanoma, head and neck, liver or kidney cancer. CDR3s include the opening cysteine and the closing phenylalanine or tryptophan. Each record gives: J gene, D gene, clone size, V gene, CDR3 DNA, CDR3 protein. A D gene is named only where the DNA matches it firmly. Not all rows give a size; the values are once, few, many and, for expanded clones, a class.

TRBJ1-6	TRBD1	-	TRBV28	TGTGCCAGCAGGGCTCGGGGACAGGTTAATTCACCCCTCCACTTT	CASRARGQVNSPLHF
TRBJ2-3	-	-	TRBV5-4	TGTGCCAGCAGCTCCCAGAGCGGAACCGGAGCATGGGATACGCAGTATTTT	CASSSQSGTGAWDTQYF
TRBJ1-2	TRBD1	-	TRBV28	TGTGCCAGCAGTTCCCTCACGACAGGGGATATATCAGGTGGCTACACCTTC	CASSSLTTGDISGGYTF
TRBJ1-2	-	-	TRBV7-2	TGTGCCAGCAGCTTCATAGGGGAGATTTATGGCTACACCTTC	CASSFIGEIYGYTF
TRBJ1-6	-	once	TRBV6-5	TGTGCCAGCAGTGAGCTGGGGACGCGCTCACCCCTCCACTTT	CASSELGTRSPLHF
TRBJ1-1	-	-	TRBV19	TGTGCCAGTAGTATTGGGCGCCGCACTGAAGCTTTCTTT	CASSIGRRTEAFF
TRBJ1-4	-	-	TRBV6-5	TGTGCCAGCAGTACGGAAACGCGGGCGGAAAAACTGTTTTTT	CASSTETRAEKLFF
TRBJ1-5	-	-	TRBV18	TGTGCCAGCTCACCACGACAGAATAGCAATCAGCCCCAGCATTTT	CASSPRQNSNQPQHF
TRBJ2-5	TRBD1	-	TRBV2	TGTGCCAGCAGTTACCTATGGACAGGGCGAGGAGAGACCCAGTACTTC	CASSYLWTGRGETQYF
TRBJ2-3	-	-	TRBV18	TGTGCCAGCTCACCACCCACCGTGGATACGCAGTATTTT	CASSPPTVDTQYF
TRBJ1-5	-	once	TRBV28	TGTGCCAGCAGTTTTGGGGAGAGAAGCAATCAGCCCCAGCATTTT	CASSFGERSNQPQHF
TRBJ1-5	TRBD1	-	TRBV15	TGTGCCACCAGCAGAGGCGGGACAGGGGTCAATCAGCCCCAGCATTTT	CATSRGGTGVNQPQHF
TRBJ1-5	TRBD1	-	TRBV15	TGTGCCACCAGCAGAGGGGGACAGGGGGAACAGCCCCAGCATTTT	CATSRGGQGEQPQHF
TRBJ1-1	-	few	TRBV28	TGTGCCAGCAGTTTACCCACAGGAGTCCGAGAAGCTTTCTTT	CASSLPTGVREAFF
TRBJ1-6	TRBD1	once	TRBV16	TGTGCCAGCAGCCAATGGGGGACAGGGGTCTCACCCCTCCACTTT	CASSQWGTGVSPLHF
TRBJ2-7	-	-	TRBV6-5	TGTGCCAGCAGTGGCCAGGGCTACGAGCAGTACTTC	CASSGQGYEQYF
TRBJ1-2	-	-	TRBV4-3	TGCGCCAGCAGCCAAGAAGCGGCAGGATGGGGCTACACCTTC	CASSQEAAGWGYTF
TRBJ2-1	-	-	TRBV6-6	TGTGCCAGCAGTTTGCGAGGGGACAATGAGCAGTTCTTC	CASSLRGDNEQFF
TRBJ2-5	-	-	TRBV6-6	TGTGCCAGCAGTTACGGCCGGGCGGAGACCCAGTACTTC	CASSYGRAETQYF
TRBJ2-6	-	few	TRBV5-1	TGCGCCAGCAGCCCACAGGTCTACGGGGCCAACGTCCTGACTTTC	CASSPQVYGANVLTF
TRBJ2-4	TRBD2	-	TRBV11-3	TGTGCCAGCCTAGCGGGGGCCCTTCAAAGGTACTTC	CASLAGALQRYF
TRBJ1-5	-	-	TRBV4-1	TGCGCCAGCAGCCCTTTGGACGGCTATCAGCCCCAGCATTTT	CASSPLDGYQPQHF
TRBJ1-1	-	-	TRBV2	TGTGCCAGCACTCGTTCGGGTTTCACTGAAGCTTTCTTT	CASTRSGFTEAFF
TRBJ1-2	-	-	TRBV28	TGTGCCAGCACTCTTCTCGGGCCAGCTAACTATGGCTACACCTTC	CASTLLGPANYGYTF
TRBJ1-1	-	few	TRBV30	TGTGCCTGGAGTAAAGGGTACACTGAAGCTTTCTTT	CAWSKGYTEAFF
TRBJ2-5	-	-	TRBV9	TGTGCCAGCAGCGCGACCCTCCAAGAGACCCAGTACTTC	CASSATLQETQYF
TRBJ1-1	-	-	TRBV5-1	TGCGCCAGCAGCTCATCCGGATCTAACACTGAAGCTTTCTTT	CASSSSGSNTEAFF
TRBJ2-2	TRBD2	-	TRBV7-3	TGTGCCAGCAGCCTCCGGGGGGGTGCGAACACCGGGGAGCTGTTTTTT	CASSLRGGANTGELFF
TRBJ1-2	-	-	TRBV6-5	TGTGCCAGCAGATCACACCAGGGTTCGGAAGGCTACACCTTC	CASRSHQGSEGYTF
TRBJ1-6	TRBD1	few	TRBV2	TGTGCCAGCAGTGGACAGGGAGGGACACCCCTCCACTTT	CASSGQGGTPLHF
TRBJ1-4	TRBD1	-	TRBV4-3	TGCGCCAGCAGCCCAAGTATGGGACAGGGTTATGAAAAACTGTTTTTT	CASSPSMGQGYEKLFF
TRBJ2-5	-	once	TRBV14	TGTGCCAGCAGCCAAGATATGCACCCCCAGTACTTC	CASSQDMHPQYF
TRBJ2-1	TRBD2	-	TRBV6-6	TGTGCCACCCACGGGACGGGGGGGAATGAGCAGTTCTTC	CATHGTGGNEQFF
TRBJ2-1	-	-	TRBV6-4	TGTGCCAGCAGTGTGCAGGGGGGGCAGGGTGAGCAGTTCTTC	CASSVQGGQGEQFF
TRBJ2-2	-	-	TRBV5-1	TGCGCCAGCAGCCTGTCACCAGGGACATCGAACACCGGGGAGCTGTTTTTT	CASSLSPGTSNTGELFF
TRBJ1-2	-	few	TRBV5-4	TGTGCCAGCAGCTTGGCCGGGATTGATGGCTACACCTTC	CASSLAGIDGYTF
TRBJ1-3	-	-	TRBV7-2	TGTGCCAGCTCCCTACTGCTTAGTGCTGGAAACACCATATATTTT	CASSLLLSAGNTIYF
TRBJ2-2	-	-	TRBV5-1	TGCGCCAGCAGCGAGAACACCGGGGAGCTGTTTTTT	CASSENTGELFF
TRBJ2-5	TRBD1	-	TRBV2	TGTGCCAGCAGGGACCGGACAGGCAGGCAGACCCAGTACTTC	CASRDRTGRQTQYF
TRBJ1-1	-	few	TRBV11-1	TGTGCCAGCAGCTCCAGACAATGGAGCTCTGAAGCTTTCTTT	CASSSRQWSSEAFF
TRBJ1-1	-	-	TRBV4-2	TGTGCCAGCAGCCGCGACGCCCACAGGGAGGGCACTGAAGCTTTCTTT	CASSRDAHREGTEAFF
TRBJ1-6	-	-	TRBV9	TGTGCCAGCAGAGGATCCTATAATTCACCCCTCCACTTT	CASRGSYNSPLHF
TRBJ1-1	-	-	TRBV6-1	TGTGCCACCAGAAGCACAGGCAACACTGAAGCTTTCTTT	CATRSTGNTEAFF
TRBJ1-4	-	few	TRBV30	TGTGCCTGGTCAAATCCACAGGGTTTTGGCGAAAAACTGTTTTTT	CAWSNPQGFGEKLFF